This T cell receptor (beta chain) came from a study of cytomegalovirus exposure and HLA in healthy donors. Both 60 Vbeta primers and 13 Jbeta primers went into the PCR. Assay: immunoSEQ multiplex PCR; the TCRdb copy retains only in-frame clones and omits some. The sample consists of about 120,000 clones, around 70% of them appearing once. Nominally healthy donors were sampled, though unrecorded immune exposures were likely. Regarding this clone: Its antigen is still unknown.

The V gene's germline CDR1 is LNHNV and CDR2 YYDKDF (reference sequence). There are 16 residues in the CDR3. V lost 4 bases to trimming and J lost 0 bases, with 15 bases between them. Study-wide results and caveats: Usually a TCR sequence was rare, but some public TCRs were found in many donors. The classifier reportedly diagnosed cytomegalovirus status with high sensitivity and specificity.

This chain links TRBV15 with TRBJ2-5; D is possibly TRBD1 (5 bases). The clonotype originates from a man in his forties or fifties in good health and CMV-seropositive. Sequenced: PBMCs. CDR3 coding DNA: TGTGCCACCAGCACCCCCCTAACAGGATACCAAGAGACCCAGTACTTC. It specifies CATSTPLTGYQETQYF.